The 5 T cell receptor beta chains given below trace back to one sample, sequenced in a study of identical twins. TCRdb re-analysed the 5' RACE reads in MiXCR, keeping a single row per CDR3 protein. The table has some 240,000 distinct CDR3 sequences, about 10% seen once; the top ten hold approximately 9.1%. Material: memory T cells sorted from blood. Receptor source: a man over 45 in good health.

In this sample, this clonotype turned up a few times. The rearrangement uses TRBV20-1 and TRBJ1-1, with 9 bases lining up with TRBD1. Germline CDR1 and CDR2: DFQATT and SNEGSKA (reference sequence). V shed 2 bases, J shed 1 base, and the junction held 5 bases outside the gene matches. The CDR3 loop spans 15 amino acids. CDR3 nucleotide sequence: TGCAGTGCTAGAATCACAGGGGGCTGGAACACTGAAGCTTTCTTT. Its protein is CSARITGGWNTEAFF.

This clonotype was picked up a small number of times. This sequence may be a read error, since a much larger clone differs from it by one base. The J gene is TRBJ1-3, the V gene TRBV5-1; D unclear. V gave up 0 bases and J gave up 4 bases, with 11 bases separating them. Germline CDR1 SGHRS, CDR2 YFSETQ. CDR3 length: 15 residues. The CDR3 is CASSLAGPAGNTIYF. CDR3 coding DNA: TGCGCCAGCAGCTTGGCCGGGCCCGCCGGAAACACCATATATTTT.

This clonotype showed up just a few times. The rearrangement links TRBV28 to TRBJ1-1; D unclear. The CDR3 is 13 amino acids. Germline-derived CDR1 and CDR2 are MDHEN and SYDVKM. V gave up 8 bases and J gave up 0 bases, with 10 bases separating them. CDR3 in amino acids: CASRLSMNTEAFF. The CDR3 nucleotides are TGTGCCAGCCGACTCTCCATGAACACTGAAGCTTTCTTT. Drawing the rest from reference TRBV28 and TRBJ1-1, the complete variable domain is DVKVTQSSRYLVKRTGEKVFLECVQDMDHENMFWYRQDPGLGLRLIYFSYDVKMKEKGDIPEGYSVSREKKERFSLILESASTNQTSMYLCASRLSMNTEAFFGQGTRLTVV.

The table lists this clonotype with a few counts. The V and J genes are TRBV5-1 and TRBJ1-1; D unresolved. CDR3 length equals 14 residues. V was clipped by 0 bases and J by 1 base, with 7 bases between them. Germline CDR1 is SGHRS and CDR2 is YFSETQ. The CDR3, as DNA: TGCGCCAGCAGCTTGGGGGATTCGAACACTGAAGCTTTCTTT. This encodes CASSLGDSNTEAFF. Full variable domain (remainder filled in from reference TRBV5-1 and TRBJ1-1): KAGVTQTPRYLIKTRGQQVTLSCSPISGHRSVSWYQQTPGQGLQFLFEYFSETQRNKGNFPGRFSGRQFSNSRSEMNVSTLELGDSALYLCASSLGDSNTEAFFGQGTRLTVV.

This clonotype was detected a few times. The rearrangement links TRBV7-2 to TRBJ2-1; D is unclear. The V end lost 3 bases, the J end lost 9 bases, and 6 bases lay between the germline ends. Germline V lookup: CDR1 SGHTA, CDR2 FQGNSA. CDR3 size: 11 residues. CDR3 sequence: CASSFLGEQFF. The CDR3 DNA reads TGTGCCAGCAGCTTCCTGGGTGAGCAGTTCTTC.